This TCR beta chain was captured in a study of Ad26.COV2.S vaccination and SARS-CoV-2 variants. The treatment here: roughly 19 received Ad26.COV2.S at low or high dose, single or two shots; about 5 received placebo; per-sample allocation not given. All samples were drawn on day 63, counting from the first vaccine or placebo injection. Assay: immunoSEQ multiplex PCR; the TCRdb copy retains only in-frame clones and omits some. The sample holds about 280,000 clones, around 87% seen once. CDR3 length: 16 amino acids. Germline-derived CDR1 and CDR2 are SGHRS and YFSETQ. Between the trimmed V and J ends, which lost 3 bases and 3 bases, there was a span of 13 bases.

Here the sequenced sample was peripheral blood, taken in a trial of Ad26.COV2.S vaccine versus placebo. This sequence was found in a person aged 18-65 years who received the Ad26.COV2.S COVID-19 vaccine or a placebo. This sequence joins TRBV5-1 and TRBJ2-6; D might be TRBD1 (5 bases). As DNA, the CDR3 is TGCGCCAGCAGCTCCATCCAGGGTATTGGGGCCAACGTCCTGACTTTC. It is translated as CASSSIQGIGANVLTF.